This T cell receptor (beta chain) was sequenced in a study of T cells in Graves' hyperthyroidism and ophthalmopathy. This clonotype showed up just once. The CDR3 contains 14 residues. V lost 2 bases and J lost 3, with 11 bases in between. The V gene's germline CDR1 is MDHEN and CDR2 SYDVKM. Amplified regions were TCR beta CDR3 sequences from RNA transcripts. Using the HTBI primer set, a first-round RT-PCR was run on the TCR CDR3. TCRdb re-derived calls from the multiplex PCR reads in MiXCR, one entry per CDR3 protein. The data contain about 360,000 distinct CDR3 sequences, about 18% of them singletons. In patients aged 18 to 65, hyperthyroidism was newly diagnosed, with duration under 2 months. Thyroid ultrasound, orbital computed tomography, clinical symptoms, and serum thyroxine and TRAb underpinned diagnoses.

The sequenced sample consisted of blood. The chain is built from TRBV28 and TRBJ2-7, with D hard to call. The source is a woman aged 18-29 years with Graves' hyperthyroidism. Here the CDR3 reads CASSLNWRSYEQYF. The CDR3 nucleotides read TGTGCCAGCAGTTTAAACTGGAGAAGCTACGAGCAGTACTTC.